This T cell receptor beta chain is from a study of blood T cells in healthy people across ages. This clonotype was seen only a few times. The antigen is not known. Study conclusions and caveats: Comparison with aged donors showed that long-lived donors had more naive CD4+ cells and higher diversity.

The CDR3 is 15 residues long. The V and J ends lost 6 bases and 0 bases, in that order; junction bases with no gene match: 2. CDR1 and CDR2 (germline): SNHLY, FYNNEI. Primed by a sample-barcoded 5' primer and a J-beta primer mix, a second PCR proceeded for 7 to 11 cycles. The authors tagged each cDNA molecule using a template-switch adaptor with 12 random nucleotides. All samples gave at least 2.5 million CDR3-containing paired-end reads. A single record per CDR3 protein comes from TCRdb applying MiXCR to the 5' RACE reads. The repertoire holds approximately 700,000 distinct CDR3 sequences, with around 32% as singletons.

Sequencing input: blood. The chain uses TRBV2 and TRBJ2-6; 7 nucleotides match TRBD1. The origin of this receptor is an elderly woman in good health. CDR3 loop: CASRDRSSGANVLTF. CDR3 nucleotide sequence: TGTGCCAGCAGGGACAGGAGCTCTGGGGCCAACGTCCTGACTTTC.